This T cell receptor (beta chain) is from a study of CD8 T cells in Susac syndrome. Peripheral blood CD8+ and CD4+ T cells were profiled by TCR beta sequencing. TEMRA cells were FACS-enriched, and CD8+ and CD4+ T cells were isolated negatively. General study findings and limits: The study conceded that its TCR sequencing and HLA analysis involved relatively few individuals.

Germline CDR1 and CDR2: SEHNR and FQNEAQ (reference sequence). Deletions cut 5 bases from V and 3 bases from J, with 19 bases between. The CDR3 sequence is 17 residues long. To note about this clonotype: As yet, its antigen is unknown.

Reverse transcription of roughly 0.45 to 1 ug RNA was performed with random hexamers. The amplification used immunoSEQ multiplex PCR on TCR beta CDR3; it spanned 54 Vbeta and 13 Jbeta. From the immunoSEQ multiplex PCR reads, TCRdb called clonotypes with MiXCR, one entry per CDR3 protein. Here the sample spans around 280,000 distinct CDR3 sequences, around 83% being singletons. This clonotype was sampled from a human donor with multiple sclerosis. The specimen was CD8+ T cells from PBMCs. The rearrangement uses TRBV7-9 and TRBJ2-2; possibly TRBD1 for D (8 bases). The CDR3 DNA sequence: TGTGCCAGCAGCCCACAGGGGGGGGTTCCGTACACCGGGGAGCTGTTTTTT. Translated: CASSPQGGVPYTGELFF.